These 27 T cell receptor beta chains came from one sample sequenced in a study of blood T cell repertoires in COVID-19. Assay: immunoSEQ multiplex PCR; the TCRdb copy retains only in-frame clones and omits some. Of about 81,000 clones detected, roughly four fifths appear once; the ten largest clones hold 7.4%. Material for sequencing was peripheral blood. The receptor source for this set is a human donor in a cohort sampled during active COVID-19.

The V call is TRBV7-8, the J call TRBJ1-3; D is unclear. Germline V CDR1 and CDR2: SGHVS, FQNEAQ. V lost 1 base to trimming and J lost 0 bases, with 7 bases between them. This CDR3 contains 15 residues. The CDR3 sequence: CASSLGALSGNTIYF. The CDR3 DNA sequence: TGTGCCAGCAGCTTAGGAGCCCTCTCTGGAAACACCATATATTTT.

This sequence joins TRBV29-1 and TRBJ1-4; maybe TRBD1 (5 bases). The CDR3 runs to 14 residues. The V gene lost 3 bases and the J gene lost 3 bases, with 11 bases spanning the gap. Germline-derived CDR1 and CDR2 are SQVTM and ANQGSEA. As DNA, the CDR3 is TGCAGCGTTGATGACAGCAAAGCTAATGAAAAACTGTTTTTT. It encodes CSVDDSKANEKLFF.

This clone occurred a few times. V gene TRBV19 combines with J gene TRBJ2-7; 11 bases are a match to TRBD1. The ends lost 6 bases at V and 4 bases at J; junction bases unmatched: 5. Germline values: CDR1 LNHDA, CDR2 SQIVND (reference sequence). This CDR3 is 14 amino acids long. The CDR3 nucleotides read TGTGCCAGTAGGAGGACAGGGGGCGATTACGAGCAGTACTTC. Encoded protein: CASRRTGGDYEQYF.

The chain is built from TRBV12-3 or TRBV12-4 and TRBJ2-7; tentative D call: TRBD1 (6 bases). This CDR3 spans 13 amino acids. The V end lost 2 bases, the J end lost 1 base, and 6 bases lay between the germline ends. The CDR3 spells CASSLQGSYEQYF. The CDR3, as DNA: TGTGCCAGCAGTTTACAGGGGTCCTACGAGCAGTACTTC.

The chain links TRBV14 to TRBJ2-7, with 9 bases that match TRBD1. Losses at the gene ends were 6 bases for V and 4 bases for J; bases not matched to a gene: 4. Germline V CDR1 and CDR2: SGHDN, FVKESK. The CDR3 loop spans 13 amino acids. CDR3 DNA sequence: TGTGCCAGCAGACGGACAGGGGAATACGAGCAGTACTTC. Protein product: CASRRTGEYEQYF.

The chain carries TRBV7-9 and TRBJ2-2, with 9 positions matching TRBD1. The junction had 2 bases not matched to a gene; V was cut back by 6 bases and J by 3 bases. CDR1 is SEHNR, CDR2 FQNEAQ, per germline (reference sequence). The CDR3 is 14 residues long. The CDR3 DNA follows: TGTGCCAGCAGAAGGGACAGGGACACCGGGGAGCTGTTTTTT. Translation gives CASRRDRDTGELFF.

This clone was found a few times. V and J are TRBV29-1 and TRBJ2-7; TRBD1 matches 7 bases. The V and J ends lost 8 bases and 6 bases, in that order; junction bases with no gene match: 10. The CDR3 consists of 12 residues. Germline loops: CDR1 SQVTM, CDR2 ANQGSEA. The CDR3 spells CSINRGGSEQYF. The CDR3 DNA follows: TGCAGCATAAACAGGGGTGGGTCCGAGCAGTACTTC.

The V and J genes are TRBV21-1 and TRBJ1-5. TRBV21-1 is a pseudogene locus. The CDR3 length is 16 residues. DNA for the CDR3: TGTGCCAGCAGCGCTGAGGGAGCGCCAACTAATCAGCCCCAGCATTTT. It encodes CASSAEGAPTNQPQHF.

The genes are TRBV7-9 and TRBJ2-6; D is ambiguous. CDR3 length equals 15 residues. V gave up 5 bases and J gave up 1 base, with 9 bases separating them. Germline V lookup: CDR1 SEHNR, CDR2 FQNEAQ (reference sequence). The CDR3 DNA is TGTGCCAGCAGCCCTGGAGAATCTGGGGCCAACGTCCTGACTTTC. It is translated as CASSPGESGANVLTF. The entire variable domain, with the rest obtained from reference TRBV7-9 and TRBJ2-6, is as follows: DTGVSQNPRHKITKRGQNVTFRCDPISEHNRLYWYRQTLGQGPEFLTYFQNEAQLEKSRLLSDRFSAERPKGSFSTLEIQRTEQGDSAMYLCASSPGESGANVLTFGAGSRLTVL.

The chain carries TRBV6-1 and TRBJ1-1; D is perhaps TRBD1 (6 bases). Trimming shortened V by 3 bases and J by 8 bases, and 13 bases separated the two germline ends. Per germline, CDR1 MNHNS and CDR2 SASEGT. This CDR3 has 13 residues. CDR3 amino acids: CASSERTDQEAFF. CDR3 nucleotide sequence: TGTGCCAGCAGTGAGAGGACAGACCAGGAAGCTTTCTTT.

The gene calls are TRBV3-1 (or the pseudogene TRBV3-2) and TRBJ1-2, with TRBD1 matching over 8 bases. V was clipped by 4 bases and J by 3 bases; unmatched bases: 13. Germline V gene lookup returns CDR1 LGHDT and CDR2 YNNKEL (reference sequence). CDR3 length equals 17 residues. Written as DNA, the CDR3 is TGTGCCAGCAGCCTCAAGGACAGGGTGTGGGCGGACTATGGCTACACCTTC. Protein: CASSLKDRVWADYGYTF.

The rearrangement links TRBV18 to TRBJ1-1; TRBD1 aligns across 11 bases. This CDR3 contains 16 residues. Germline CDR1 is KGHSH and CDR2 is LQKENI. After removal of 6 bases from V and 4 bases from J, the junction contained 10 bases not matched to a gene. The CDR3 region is CASSRTGGAGGTEAFF. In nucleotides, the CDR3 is TGTGCCAGCTCCCGGACAGGGGGCGCAGGGGGCACTGAAGCTTTCTTT.

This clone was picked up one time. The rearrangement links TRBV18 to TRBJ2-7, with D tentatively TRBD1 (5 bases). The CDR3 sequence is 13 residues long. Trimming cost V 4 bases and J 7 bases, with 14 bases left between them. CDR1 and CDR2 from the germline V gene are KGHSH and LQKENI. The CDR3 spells CASSRKDNGEQYF. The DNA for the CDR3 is TGTGCCAGCTCACGGAAGGACAACGGGGAGCAGTACTTC. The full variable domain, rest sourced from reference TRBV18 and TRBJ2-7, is NAGVMQNPRHLVRRRGQEARLRCSPMKGHSHVYWYRQLPEEGLKFMVYLQKENIIDESGMPKERFSAEFPKEGPSILRIQQVVRGDSAAYFCASSRKDNGEQYFGPGTRLTVT.

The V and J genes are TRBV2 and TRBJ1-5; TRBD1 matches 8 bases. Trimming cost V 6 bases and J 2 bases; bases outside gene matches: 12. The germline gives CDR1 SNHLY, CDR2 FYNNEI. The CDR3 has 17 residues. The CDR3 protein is CASRRQGASGRNQPQHF. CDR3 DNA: TGTGCCAGCAGGAGGCAGGGGGCCTCGGGGCGCAATCAGCCCCAGCATTTT.

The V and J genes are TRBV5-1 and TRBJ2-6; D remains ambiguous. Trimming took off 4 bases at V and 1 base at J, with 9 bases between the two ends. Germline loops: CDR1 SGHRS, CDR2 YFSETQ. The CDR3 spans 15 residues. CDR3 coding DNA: TGCGCCAGCAGCATAACAGCTTCTGGGGCCAACGTCCTGACTTTC. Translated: CASSITASGANVLTF.

The CDR3 sequence: CASGSGGAIEQYF. DNA of the CDR3: TGTGCCAGCGGGAGCGGGGGGGCCATCGAGCAGTACTTC. The rearrangement links TRBV28 to TRBJ2-7; TRBD2 matches 10 bases. V dropped 8 bases and J dropped 6; count of bases not matched to a gene: 7. Germline CDR1 MDHEN, CDR2 SYDVKM. This CDR3 has 13 residues. Full variable domain (rest looked up from reference TRBV28 and TRBJ2-7): DVKVTQSSRYLVKRTGEKVFLECVQDMDHENMFWYRQDPGLGLRLIYFSYDVKMKEKGDIPEGYSVSREKKERFSLILESASTNQTSMYLCASGSGGAIEQYFGPGTRLTVT.

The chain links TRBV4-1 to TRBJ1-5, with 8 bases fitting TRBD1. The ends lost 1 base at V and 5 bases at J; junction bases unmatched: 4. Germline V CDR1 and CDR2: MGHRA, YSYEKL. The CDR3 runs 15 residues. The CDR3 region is CASSQAGTGYQPQHF. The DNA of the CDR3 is TGCGCCAGCAGCCAAGCAGGGACAGGCTATCAGCCCCAGCATTTT.

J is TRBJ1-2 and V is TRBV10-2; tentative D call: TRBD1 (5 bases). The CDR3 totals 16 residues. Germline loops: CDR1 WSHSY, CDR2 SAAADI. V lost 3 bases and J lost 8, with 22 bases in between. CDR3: CASSDPRKDREGGYTF. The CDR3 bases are TGCGCCAGCAGTGACCCCCGGAAGGACCGGGAGGGGGGCTACACCTTC.

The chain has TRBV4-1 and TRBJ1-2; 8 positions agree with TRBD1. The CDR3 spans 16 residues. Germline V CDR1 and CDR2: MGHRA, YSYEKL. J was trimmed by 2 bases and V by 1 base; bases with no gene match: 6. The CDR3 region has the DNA TGCGCCAGCAGCCAAGCGCCGCGGACAGGGAACTATGGCTACACCTTC. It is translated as CASSQAPRTGNYGYTF.

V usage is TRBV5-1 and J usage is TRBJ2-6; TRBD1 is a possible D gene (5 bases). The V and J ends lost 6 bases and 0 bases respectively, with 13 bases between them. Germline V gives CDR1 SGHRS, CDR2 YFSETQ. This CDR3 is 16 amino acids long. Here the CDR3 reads CASKSGAASGANVLTF. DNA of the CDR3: TGCGCCAGCAAAAGTGGGGCGGCCTCTGGGGCCAACGTCCTGACTTTC.

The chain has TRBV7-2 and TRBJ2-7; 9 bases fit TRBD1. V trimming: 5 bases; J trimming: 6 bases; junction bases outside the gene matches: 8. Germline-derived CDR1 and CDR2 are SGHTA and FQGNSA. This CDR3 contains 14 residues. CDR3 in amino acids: CASSALTGGSEQYF. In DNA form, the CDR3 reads TGTGCCAGCAGCGCGCTGACAGGGGGGAGCGAGCAGTACTTC.

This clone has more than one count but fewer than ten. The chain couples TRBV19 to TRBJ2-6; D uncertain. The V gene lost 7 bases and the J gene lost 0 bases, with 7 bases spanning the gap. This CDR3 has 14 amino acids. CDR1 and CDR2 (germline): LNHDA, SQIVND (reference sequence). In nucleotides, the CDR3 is TGTGCCAGTACCCTTATCTCTGGGGCCAACGTCCTGACTTTC. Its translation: CASTLISGANVLTF. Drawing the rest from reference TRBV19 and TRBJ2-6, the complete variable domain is DGGITQSPKYLFRKEGQNVTLSCEQNLNHDAMYWYRQDPGQGLRLIYYSQIVNDFQKGDIAEGYSVSREKKESFPLTVTSAQKNPTAFYLCASTLISGANVLTFGAGSRLTVL.

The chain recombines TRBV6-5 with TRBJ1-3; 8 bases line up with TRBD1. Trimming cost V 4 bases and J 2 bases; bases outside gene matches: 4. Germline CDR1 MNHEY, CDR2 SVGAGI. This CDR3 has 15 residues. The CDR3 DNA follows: TGTGCCAGCAGTTCCACGACAGGGGCTGGAAACACCATATATTTT. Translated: CASSSTTGAGNTIYF.

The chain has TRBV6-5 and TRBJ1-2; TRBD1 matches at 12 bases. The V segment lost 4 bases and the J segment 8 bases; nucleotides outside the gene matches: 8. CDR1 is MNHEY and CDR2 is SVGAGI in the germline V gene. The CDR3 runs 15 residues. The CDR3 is CASSSRDRGRGGYTF. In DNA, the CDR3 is TGTGCCAGCAGTTCCCGGGACAGGGGGCGAGGAGGCTACACCTTC.

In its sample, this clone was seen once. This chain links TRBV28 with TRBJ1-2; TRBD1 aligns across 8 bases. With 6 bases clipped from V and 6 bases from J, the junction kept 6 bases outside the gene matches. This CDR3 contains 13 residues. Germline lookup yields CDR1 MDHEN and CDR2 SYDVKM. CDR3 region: CASSRTGRNGYTF. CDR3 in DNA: TGTGCCAGCAGCCGGACAGGGCGGAATGGCTACACCTTC.

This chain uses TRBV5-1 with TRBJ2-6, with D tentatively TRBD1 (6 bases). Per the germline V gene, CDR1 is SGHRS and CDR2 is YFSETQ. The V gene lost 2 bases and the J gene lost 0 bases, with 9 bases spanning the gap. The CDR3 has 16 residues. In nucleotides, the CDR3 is TGCGCCAGCAGCTTAGAAGGGGGCTCTGGGGCCAACGTCCTGACTTTC. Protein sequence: CASSLEGGSGANVLTF.

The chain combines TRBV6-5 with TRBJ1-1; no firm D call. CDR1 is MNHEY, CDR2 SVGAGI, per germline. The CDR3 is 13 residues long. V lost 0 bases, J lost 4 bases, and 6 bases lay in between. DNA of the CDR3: TGTGCCAGCAGTTACTCCGGGTCCACTGAAGCTTTCTTT. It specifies CASSYSGSTEAFF.